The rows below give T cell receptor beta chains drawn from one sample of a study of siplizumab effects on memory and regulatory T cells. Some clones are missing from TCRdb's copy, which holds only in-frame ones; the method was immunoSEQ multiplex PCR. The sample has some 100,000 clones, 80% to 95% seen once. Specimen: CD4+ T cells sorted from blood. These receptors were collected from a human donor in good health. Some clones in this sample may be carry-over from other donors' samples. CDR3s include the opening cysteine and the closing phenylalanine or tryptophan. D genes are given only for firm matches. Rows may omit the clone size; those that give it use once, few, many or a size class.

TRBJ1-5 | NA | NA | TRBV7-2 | CASSLAGVSNQPQHF | TGTGCCAGCAGCTTAGCGGGGGTGAGCAATCAGCCCCAGCATTTT
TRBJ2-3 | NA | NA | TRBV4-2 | CASARESGTDTQYF | TGTGCCAGCGCACGGGAGAGTGGTACAGATACGCAGTATTTT
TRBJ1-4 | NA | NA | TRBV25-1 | CASKPKGATNEKLFF | TGTGCCAGCAAACCTAAGGGGGCAACTAATGAAAAACTGTTTTTT
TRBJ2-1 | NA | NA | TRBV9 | CASSVLPDPEAEQFF | TGTGCCAGCAGCGTACTGCCCGACCCAGAGGCTGAGCAGTTCTTC
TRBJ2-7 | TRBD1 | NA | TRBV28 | CASRSGGQYEQYF | TGTGCCAGCAGGTCAGGGGGCCAGTACGAGCAGTACTTC
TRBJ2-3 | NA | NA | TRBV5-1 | CASSPDGTSTDTQYF | TGCGCCAGCAGCCCGGACGGGACTAGCACAGATACGCAGTATTTT
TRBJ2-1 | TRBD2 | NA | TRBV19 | CASSTLAGKYEFF | TGTGCCAGTAGTACCCTAGCGGGAAAATACGAGTTCTTC
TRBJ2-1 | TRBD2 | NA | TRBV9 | CASSVRSSGVYNEQFF | TGTGCCAGCAGCGTACGTTCTAGCGGTGTCTACAATGAGCAGTTCTTC
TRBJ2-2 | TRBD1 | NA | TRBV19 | CASSIGQGNTGELFF | TGTGCCAGTAGTATCGGACAGGGGAACACCGGGGAGCTGTTTTTT
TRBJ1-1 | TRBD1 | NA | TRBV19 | CASSNTGETEAFF | TGTGCCAGTAGTAACACAGGGGAAACTGAAGCTTTCTTT
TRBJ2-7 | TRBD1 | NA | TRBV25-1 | CATAGQGSYEQYF | TGTGCCACCGCGGGACAGGGCTCCTACGAGCAGTACTTC
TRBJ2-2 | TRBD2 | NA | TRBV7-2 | CASSLGTSSTGELFF | TGTGCCAGCAGCTTAGGGACTAGCTCTACCGGGGAGCTGTTTTTT
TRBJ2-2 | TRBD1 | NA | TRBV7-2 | CASSLTGKNTGELFF | TGTGCCAGCAGCTTGACAGGGAAGAACACCGGGGAGCTGTTTTTT
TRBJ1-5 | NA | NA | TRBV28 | CASSSREGGNQPQHF | TGTGCCAGCAGCTCCAGGGAAGGGGGCAATCAGCCCCAGCATTTT
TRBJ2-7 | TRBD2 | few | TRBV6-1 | CASSETPGGHYEQYF | TGTGCCAGCAGTGAAACTCCGGGAGGGCATTACGAGCAGTACTTC